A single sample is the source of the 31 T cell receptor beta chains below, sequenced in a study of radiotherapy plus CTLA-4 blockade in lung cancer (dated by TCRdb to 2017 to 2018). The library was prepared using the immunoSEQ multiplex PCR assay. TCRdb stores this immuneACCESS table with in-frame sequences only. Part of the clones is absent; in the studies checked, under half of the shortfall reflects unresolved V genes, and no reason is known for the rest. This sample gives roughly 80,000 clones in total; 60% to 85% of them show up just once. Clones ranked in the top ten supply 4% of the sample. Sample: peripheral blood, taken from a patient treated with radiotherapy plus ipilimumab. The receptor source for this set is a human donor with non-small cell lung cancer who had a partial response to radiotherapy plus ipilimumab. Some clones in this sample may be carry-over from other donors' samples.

The CDR3 reads CASSVGLAGGTYEQYF. CDR3 DNA sequence: TGTGCCAGCAGCGTAGGGCTAGCGGGAGGTACCTACGAGCAGTACTTC. The rearrangement links TRBV9 to TRBJ2-7; 11 bases map to TRBD2. This CDR3 spans 16 amino acids. Germline V gene data show CDR1 as SGDLS and CDR2 as YYNGEE. The V segment lost 0 bases and the J segment 2 bases; nucleotides outside the gene matches: 4.

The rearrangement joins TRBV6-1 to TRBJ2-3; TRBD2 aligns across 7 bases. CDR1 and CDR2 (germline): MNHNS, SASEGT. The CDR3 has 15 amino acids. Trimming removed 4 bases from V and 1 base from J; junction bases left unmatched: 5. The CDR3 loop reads CASSVTSEGTDTQYF. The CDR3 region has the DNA TGTGCCAGCAGTGTAACTAGCGAGGGCACAGATACGCAGTATTTT.

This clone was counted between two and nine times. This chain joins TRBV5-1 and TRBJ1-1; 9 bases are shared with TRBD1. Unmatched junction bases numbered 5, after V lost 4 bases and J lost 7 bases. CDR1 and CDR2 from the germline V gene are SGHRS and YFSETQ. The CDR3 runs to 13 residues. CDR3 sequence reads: CASSHTGGSEAFF. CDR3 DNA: TGCGCCAGCAGCCATACAGGGGGCAGTGAAGCTTTCTTT.

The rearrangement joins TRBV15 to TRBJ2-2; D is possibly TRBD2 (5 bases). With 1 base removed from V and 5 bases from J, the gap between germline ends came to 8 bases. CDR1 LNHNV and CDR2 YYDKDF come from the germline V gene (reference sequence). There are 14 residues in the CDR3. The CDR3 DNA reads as TGTGCCACCAGCAGAGGGGCGGGTACCGGGGAGCTGTTTTTT. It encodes CATSRGAGTGELFF.

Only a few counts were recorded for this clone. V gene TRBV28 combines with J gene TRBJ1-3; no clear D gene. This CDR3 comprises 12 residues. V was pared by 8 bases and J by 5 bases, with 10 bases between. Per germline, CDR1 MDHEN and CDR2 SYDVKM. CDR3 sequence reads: CASGSGRNTIYF. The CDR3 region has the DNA TGTGCCAGCGGGTCAGGTAGAAACACCATATATTTT.

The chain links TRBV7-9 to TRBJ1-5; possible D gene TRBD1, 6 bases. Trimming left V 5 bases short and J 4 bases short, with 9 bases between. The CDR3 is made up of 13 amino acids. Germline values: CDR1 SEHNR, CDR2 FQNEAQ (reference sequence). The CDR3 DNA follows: TGTGCCAGCAGCCTACAGGGTAATCAGCCCCAGCATTTT. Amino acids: CASSLQGNQPQHF. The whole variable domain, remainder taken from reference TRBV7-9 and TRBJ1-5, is DTGVSQNPRHKITKRGQNVTFRCDPISEHNRLYWYRQTLGQGPEFLTYFQNEAQLEKSRLLSDRFSAERPKGSFSTLEIQRTEQGDSAMYLCASSLQGNQPQHFGDGTRLSIL.

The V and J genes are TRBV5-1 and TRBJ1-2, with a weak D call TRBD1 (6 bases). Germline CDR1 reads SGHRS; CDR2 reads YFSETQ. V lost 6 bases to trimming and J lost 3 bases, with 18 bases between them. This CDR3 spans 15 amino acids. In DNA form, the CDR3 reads TGCGCCAGCAAACCGGAATCAGGGGCTGACTATGGCTACACCTTC. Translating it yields CASKPESGADYGYTF.

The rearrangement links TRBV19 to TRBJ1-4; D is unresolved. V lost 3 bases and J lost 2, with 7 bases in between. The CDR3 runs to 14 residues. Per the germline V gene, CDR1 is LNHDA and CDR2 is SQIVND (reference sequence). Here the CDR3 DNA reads TGTGCCAGTAGTATCAGGTGGACTAATGAAAAACTGTTTTTT. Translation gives CASSIRWTNEKLFF. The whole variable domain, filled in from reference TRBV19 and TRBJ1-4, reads DGGITQSPKYLFRKEGQNVTLSCEQNLNHDAMYWYRQDPGQGLRLIYYSQIVNDFQKGDIAEGYSVSREKKESFPLTVTSAQKNPTAFYLCASSIRWTNEKLFFGSGTQLSVL.

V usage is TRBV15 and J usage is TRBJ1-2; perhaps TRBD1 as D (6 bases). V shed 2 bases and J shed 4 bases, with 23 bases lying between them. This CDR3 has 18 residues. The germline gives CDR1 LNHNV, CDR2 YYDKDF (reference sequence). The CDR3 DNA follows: TGTGCCACCAGCAGAATGGGGGGCGGGGGGGACCGAGTCTATGGCTACACCTTC. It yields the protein CATSRMGGGGDRVYGYTF.

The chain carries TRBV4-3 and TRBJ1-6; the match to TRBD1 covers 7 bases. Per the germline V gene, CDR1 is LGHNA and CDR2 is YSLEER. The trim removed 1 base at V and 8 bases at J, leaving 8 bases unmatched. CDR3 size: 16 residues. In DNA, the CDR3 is TGCGCCAGCAGCCAAGTAGCCGGGACAGAGCATTCACCCCTCCACTTT. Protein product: CASSQVAGTEHSPLHF.

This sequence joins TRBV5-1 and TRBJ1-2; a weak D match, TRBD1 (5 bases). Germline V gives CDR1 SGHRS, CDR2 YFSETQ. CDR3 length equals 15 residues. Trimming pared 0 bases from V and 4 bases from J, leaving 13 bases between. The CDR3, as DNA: TGCGCCAGCAGCTTGGTGGGGGACTATTCCTATGGCTACACCTTC. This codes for CASSLVGDYSYGYTF.

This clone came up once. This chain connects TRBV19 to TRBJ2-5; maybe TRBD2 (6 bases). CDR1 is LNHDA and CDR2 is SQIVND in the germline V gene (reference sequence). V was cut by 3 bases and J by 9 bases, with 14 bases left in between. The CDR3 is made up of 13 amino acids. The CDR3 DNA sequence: TGTGCCAGTAGTATGCCGGAGGCGGGACCCCAGTACTTC. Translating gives CASSMPEAGPQYF.

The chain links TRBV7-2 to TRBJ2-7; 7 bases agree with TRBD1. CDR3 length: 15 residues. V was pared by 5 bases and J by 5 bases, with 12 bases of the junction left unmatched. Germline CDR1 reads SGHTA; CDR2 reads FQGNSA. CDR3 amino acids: CASSQEQQGFNEQYF. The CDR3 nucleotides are TGTGCCAGCAGCCAAGAACAACAGGGGTTCAACGAGCAGTACTTC.

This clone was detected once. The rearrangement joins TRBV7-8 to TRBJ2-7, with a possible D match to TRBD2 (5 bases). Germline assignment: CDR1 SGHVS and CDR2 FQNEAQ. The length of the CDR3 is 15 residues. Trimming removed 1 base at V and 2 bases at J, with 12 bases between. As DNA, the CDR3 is TGTGCCAGCAGCTTAGGAACTAGAAGTACCTACGAGCAGTACTTC. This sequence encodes CASSLGTRSTYEQYF.

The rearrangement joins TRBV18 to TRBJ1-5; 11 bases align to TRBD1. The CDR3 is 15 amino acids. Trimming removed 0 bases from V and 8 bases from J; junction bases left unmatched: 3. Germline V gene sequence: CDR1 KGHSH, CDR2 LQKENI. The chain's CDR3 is CASSPPGQGAEPQHF. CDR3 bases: TGTGCCAGCTCACCACCCGGACAGGGGGCTGAGCCCCAGCATTTT. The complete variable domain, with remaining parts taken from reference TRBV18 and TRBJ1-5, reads NAGVMQNPRHLVRRRGQEARLRCSPMKGHSHVYWYRQLPEEGLKFMVYLQKENIIDESGMPKERFSAEFPKEGPSILRIQQVVRGDSAAYFCASSPPGQGAEPQHFGDGTRLSIL.

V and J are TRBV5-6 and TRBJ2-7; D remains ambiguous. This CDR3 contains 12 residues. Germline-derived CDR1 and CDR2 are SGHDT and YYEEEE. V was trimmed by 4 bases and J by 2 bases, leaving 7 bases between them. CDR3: CASSGQAYEQYF. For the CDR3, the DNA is TGTGCCAGCAGCGGTCAGGCCTACGAGCAGTACTTC.

The CDR3: CASSYGLAGSYEQYF. DNA for the CDR3: TGTGCCAGCAGTTACGGGCTAGCGGGGTCCTACGAGCAGTACTTC. The J gene is TRBJ2-7, the V gene TRBV27; 9 bases are shared with TRBD2. Germline V lookup: CDR1 MNHEY, CDR2 SMNVEV (reference sequence). J gave up 1 base and V 4 bases, and 5 bases lay outside the gene matches. The CDR3 has 15 residues.

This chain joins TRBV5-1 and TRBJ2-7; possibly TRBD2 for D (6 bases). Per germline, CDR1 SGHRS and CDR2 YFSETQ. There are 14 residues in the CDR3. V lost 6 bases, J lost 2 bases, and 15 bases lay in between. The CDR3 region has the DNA TGCGCCAGCAACGCCGGGGGAAGCCCCTACGAGCAGTACTTC. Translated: CASNAGGSPYEQYF.

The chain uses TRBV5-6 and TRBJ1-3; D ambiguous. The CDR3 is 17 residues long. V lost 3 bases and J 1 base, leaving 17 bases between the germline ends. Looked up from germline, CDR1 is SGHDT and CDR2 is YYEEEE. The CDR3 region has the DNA TGTGCCAGCAGCTGGGGAGGGTCGCTCAGATCTGGAAACACCATATATTTT. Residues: CASSWGGSLRSGNTIYF. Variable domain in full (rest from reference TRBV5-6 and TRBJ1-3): DAGVTQSPTHLIKTRGQQVTLRCSPKSGHDTVSWYQQALGQGPQFIFQYYEEEERQRGNFPDRFSGHQFPNYSSELNVNALLLGDSALYLCASSWGGSLRSGNTIYFGEGSWLTVV.

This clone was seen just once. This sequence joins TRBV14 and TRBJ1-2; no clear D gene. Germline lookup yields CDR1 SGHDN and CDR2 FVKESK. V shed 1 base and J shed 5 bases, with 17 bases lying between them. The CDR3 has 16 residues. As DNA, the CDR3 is TGTGCCAGCAGCCAAGGAAGTGGAGTCCTTAGATATGGCTACACCTTC. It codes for CASSQGSGVLRYGYTF.

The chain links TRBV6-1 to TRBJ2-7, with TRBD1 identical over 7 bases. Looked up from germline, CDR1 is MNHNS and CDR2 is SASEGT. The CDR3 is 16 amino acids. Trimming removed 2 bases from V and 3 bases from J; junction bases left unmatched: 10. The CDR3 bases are TGTGCCAGCAGTGAATATTCCGGGACAGTTTTCTACGAGCAGTACTTC. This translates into CASSEYSGTVFYEQYF.

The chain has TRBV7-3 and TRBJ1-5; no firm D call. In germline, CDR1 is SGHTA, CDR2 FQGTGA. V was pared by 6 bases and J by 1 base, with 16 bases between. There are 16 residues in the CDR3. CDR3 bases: TGTGCCAGCAGTTCTTACCCCTCGGGGAGCAATCAGCCCCAGCATTTT. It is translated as CASSSYPSGSNQPQHF.

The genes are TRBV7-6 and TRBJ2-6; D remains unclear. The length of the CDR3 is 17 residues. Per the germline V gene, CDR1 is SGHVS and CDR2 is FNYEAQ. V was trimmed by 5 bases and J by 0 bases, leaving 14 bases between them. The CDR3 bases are TGTGCCAGCAGCCCTCAGGTGTCACACTCTGGGGCCAACGTCCTGACTTTC. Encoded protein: CASSPQVSHSGANVLTF.

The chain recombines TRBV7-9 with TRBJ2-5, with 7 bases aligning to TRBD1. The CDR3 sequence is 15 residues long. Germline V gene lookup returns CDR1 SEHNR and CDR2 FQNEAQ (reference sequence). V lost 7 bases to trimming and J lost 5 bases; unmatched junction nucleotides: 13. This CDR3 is CASNPITGVRETQYF. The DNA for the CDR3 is TGTGCCAGCAACCCGATTACAGGGGTGCGGGAGACCCAGTACTTC.

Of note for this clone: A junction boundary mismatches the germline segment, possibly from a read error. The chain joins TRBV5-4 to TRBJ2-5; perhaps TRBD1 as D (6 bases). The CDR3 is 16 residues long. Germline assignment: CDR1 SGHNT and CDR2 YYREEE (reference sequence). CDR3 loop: CAGSLEPGVRGETQYF. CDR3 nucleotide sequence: TGTGCCGGCAGCCTGGAACCAGGGGTACGTGGGGAGACCCAGTACTTC.

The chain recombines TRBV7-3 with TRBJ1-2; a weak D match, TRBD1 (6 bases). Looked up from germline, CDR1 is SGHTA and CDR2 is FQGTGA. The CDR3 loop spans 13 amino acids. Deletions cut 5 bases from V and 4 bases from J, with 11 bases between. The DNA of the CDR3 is TGTGCCAGCAGCATGACAGGTGGCTATGGCTACACCTTC. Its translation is CASSMTGGYGYTF. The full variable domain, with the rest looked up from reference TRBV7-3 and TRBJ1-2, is GAGVSQTPSNKVTEKGKYVELRCDPISGHTALYWYRQSLGQGPEFLIYFQGTGAADDSGLPNDRFFAVRPEGSVSTLKIQRTERGDSAVYLCASSMTGGYGYTFGSGTRLTVV.

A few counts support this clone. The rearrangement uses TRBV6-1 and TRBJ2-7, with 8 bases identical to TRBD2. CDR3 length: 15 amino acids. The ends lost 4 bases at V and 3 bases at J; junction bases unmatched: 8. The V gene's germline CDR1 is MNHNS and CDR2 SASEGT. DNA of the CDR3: TGTGCCAGCAGTGGCCGGGGAGCGGGGGACTACGAGCAGTACTTC. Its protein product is CASSGRGAGDYEQYF.

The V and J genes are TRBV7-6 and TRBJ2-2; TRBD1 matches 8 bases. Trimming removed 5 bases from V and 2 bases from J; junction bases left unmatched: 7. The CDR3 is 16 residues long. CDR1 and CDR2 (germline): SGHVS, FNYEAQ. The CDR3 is CASSRDRGLNTGELFF. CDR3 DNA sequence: TGTGCCAGCAGCCGAGACAGGGGACTTAACACCGGGGAGCTGTTTTTT.

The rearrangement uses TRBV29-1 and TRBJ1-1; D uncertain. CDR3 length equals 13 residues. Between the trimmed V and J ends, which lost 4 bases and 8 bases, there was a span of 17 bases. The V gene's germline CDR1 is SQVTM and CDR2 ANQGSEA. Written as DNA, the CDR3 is TGCAGCGTTGGAAATGCTCTGGGCCAAGAAGCTTTCTTT. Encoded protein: CSVGNALGQEAFF.

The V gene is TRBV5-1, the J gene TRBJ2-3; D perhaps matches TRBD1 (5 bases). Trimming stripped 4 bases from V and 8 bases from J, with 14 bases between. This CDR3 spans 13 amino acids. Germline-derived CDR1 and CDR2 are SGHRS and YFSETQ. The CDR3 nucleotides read TGCGCCAGCAGCCTCGTGGGGCGCAGTACGCAGTATTTT. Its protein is CASSLVGRSTQYF.

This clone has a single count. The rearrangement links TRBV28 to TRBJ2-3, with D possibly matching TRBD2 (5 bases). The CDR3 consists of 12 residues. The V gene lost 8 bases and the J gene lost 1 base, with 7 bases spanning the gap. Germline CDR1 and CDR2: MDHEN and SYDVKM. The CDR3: CASLSGTDTQYF. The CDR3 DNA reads TGTGCCAGCCTTAGCGGCACAGATACGCAGTATTTT.